The 25 T cell receptor beta chains below come from one sample, sequenced in a study of Tregs in tolerant kidney transplant recipients. Sequenced by immunoSEQ multiplex PCR; TCRdb stores in-frame clones only, minus some. Altogether roughly 4,000 clones are present, 45% to 70% being singletons, with the ten largest covering under 5%. These receptors are not linked to any known antigen. The sequenced material came from CD8+ T cells from blood cultured with allogeneic cells. The receptors here all came from a human donor in good health.

The chain couples TRBV9 to TRBJ2-3; the D gene is possibly TRBD1 (5 bases). Germline CDR1 SGDLS, CDR2 YYNGEE. V dropped 7 bases and J dropped 6 bases, with 12 bases sitting between them. The CDR3 runs to 12 residues. The DNA of the CDR3 is TGTGCCAGCCGAGACAGCCTCGATACGCAGTATTTT. It encodes CASRDSLDTQYF.

The chain recombines TRBV4-1 with TRBJ1-5; 8 bases match TRBD1. This CDR3 has 15 residues. The V gene's germline CDR1 is MGHRA and CDR2 YSYEKL. The V gene end was trimmed by 1 base and the J gene end by 2 bases; junction bases not matched to a gene: 1. CDR3 in amino acids: CASSQAGQGNQPQHF. DNA of the CDR3: TGCGCCAGCAGCCAAGCGGGACAGGGCAATCAGCCCCAGCATTTT.

The CDR3 DNA reads TGTGCCAGTAGTACGATCCCGGACAGACCGAACACTGAAGCTTTCTTT. Its protein product is CASSTIPDRPNTEAFF. The chain employs TRBV19 and TRBJ1-1; tentatively, D is TRBD1 (6 bases). CDR1 and CDR2 (germline): LNHDA, SQIVND (reference sequence). V was trimmed by 4 bases and J by 1 base, leaving 16 bases between them. There are 16 residues in the CDR3.

This clone has a handful of counts. The V call is TRBV4-1, the J call TRBJ2-5; D uncertain. Trimming pared 0 bases from V and 5 bases from J, leaving 10 bases between. The V gene's germline CDR1 is MGHRA and CDR2 YSYEKL. The CDR3 is 14 amino acids. CDR3 loop: CASSQEALGETQYF. The CDR3 DNA reads TGCGCCAGCAGCCAAGAAGCTCTTGGGGAGACCCAGTACTTC.

Here the CDR3 DNA reads TGTGCCAGTAGAGCAACAGGATCCTTCTACGAGCAGTACTTC. This translates into CASRATGSFYEQYF. This chain joins TRBV19 and TRBJ2-7, with D perhaps TRBD1 (5 bases). Germline CDR1 and CDR2: LNHDA and SQIVND (reference sequence). V lost 6 bases and J 3 bases, leaving 15 bases between the germline ends. The CDR3 runs 14 residues.

This CDR3 reads CASSRGGRPAFF. The CDR3 DNA is TGTGCCAGCAGCCGAGGGGGGAGACCGGCTTTCTTT. The J gene is TRBJ1-1, the V gene TRBV11-2, with D perhaps TRBD1 (6 bases). V gave up 5 bases and J gave up 11 bases, with 15 bases separating them. Germline V gene lookup returns CDR1 SGHAT and CDR2 FQNNGV. This CDR3 has 12 amino acids.

The chain employs TRBV27 and TRBJ1-2; D perhaps matches TRBD1 (6 bases). The CDR3 loop spans 15 amino acids. Germline loops: CDR1 MNHEY, CDR2 SMNVEV (reference sequence). V shed 5 bases and J shed 0 bases, with 13 bases lying between them. The CDR3 DNA is TGTGCCAGCAGTCCCCAGGGGCCGGCTAACTATGGCTACACCTTC. This encodes CASSPQGPANYGYTF.

The rearrangement joins TRBV10-2 to TRBJ1-2, with 8 bases that match TRBD1. The CDR3 totals 16 residues. Trimming removed 8 bases from V and 5 bases from J; junction bases left unmatched: 16. CDR1 WSHSY and CDR2 SAAADI come from the germline V gene. The CDR3 DNA reads as TGCGCCAGCTTATCGCGAGAGACAGGGGCCAGGTATGGCTACACCTTC. It yields the protein CASLSRETGARYGYTF.

This chain links TRBV5-6 with TRBJ1-6; 7 bases are a match to TRBD1. The germline V gene encodes CDR1 SGHDT and CDR2 YYEEEE. CDR3 size: 14 residues. V was pared by 5 bases and J by 8 bases, with 7 bases of the junction left unmatched. In DNA form, the CDR3 reads TGTGCCAGCAGTCCGGGACAGCCTTATTCACCCCTCCACTTT. Protein: CASSPGQPYSPLHF.

V and J are TRBV9 and TRBJ2-3; possible D gene TRBD1, 6 bases. This CDR3 is built from 18 residues. Per germline, CDR1 SGDLS and CDR2 YYNGEE. V was clipped by 3 bases and J by 4 bases, with 24 bases between them. The CDR3 nucleotides are TGTGCCAGCAGCGGACCCTACTACGGGACAAAACCACCAGATACGCAGTATTTT. Its translation is CASSGPYYGTKPPDTQYF.

About this clone itself: Other DNA sequences in the sample encode the same CDR3. The rearrangement joins TRBV27 to TRBJ2-2; no definite D call. V gave up 3 bases and J gave up 2 bases, with 7 bases separating them. CDR3 length: 14 amino acids. The germline V gene has CDR1 MNHEY and CDR2 SMNVEV (reference sequence). CDR3 protein: CASSFGTNTGELFF. The DNA for the CDR3 is TGTGCCAGCAGTTTTGGCACTAACACCGGGGAGCTGTTTTTT.

J is TRBJ2-7 and V is TRBV6-5, with 9 bases fitting TRBD1. The CDR3 covers 15 residues. The germline CDR1 and CDR2 sequences are MNHEY and SVGAGI. V trimming: 5 bases; J trimming: 2 bases; junction bases outside the gene matches: 7. The CDR3 region has the DNA TGTGCCAGCAGTCTCCGGGACAGGGCCACCTACGAGCAGTACTTC. Amino acid sequence: CASSLRDRATYEQYF.

V gene TRBV19 combines with J gene TRBJ2-5, with TRBD1 matching over 10 bases. In germline, CDR1 is LNHDA, CDR2 SQIVND (reference sequence). The CDR3 loop spans 13 amino acids. Germline trimming cut 10 bases from V and 4 bases from J; bases unmatched to any gene: 6. Written as DNA, the CDR3 is TGTGCCACTTCGACAGGGGGCGTAGAGACCCAGTACTTC. Its translation: CATSTGGVETQYF.

The chain is built from TRBV7-9 and TRBJ2-7; D possibly matches TRBD1 or TRBD2 (6 bases each). Looked up from germline, CDR1 is SEHNR and CDR2 is FQNEAQ (reference sequence). CDR3 length equals 18 residues. V gave up 1 base and J gave up 1 base, with 20 bases separating them. The CDR3 loop reads CASSLVYFGGFPSYEQYF. CDR3 DNA sequence: TGTGCCAGCAGCTTAGTTTATTTCGGGGGCTTCCCATCCTACGAGCAGTACTTC.

This chain joins TRBV27 and TRBJ1-1; D unclear. This CDR3 has 13 amino acids. The V end was cut by 2 bases, the J end by 4 bases, with 8 bases between. Germline V gene data show CDR1 as MNHEY and CDR2 as SMNVEV (reference sequence). The CDR3 sequence: CASSLAPTTEAFF. The CDR3 coding sequence is TGTGCCAGCAGTTTAGCTCCTACCACTGAAGCTTTCTTT.

The genes are TRBV29-1 and TRBJ2-7, with 7 bases aligning to TRBD2. V shed 5 bases and J 1 base; nucleotides not matched to a gene: 5. Germline V lookup: CDR1 SQVTM, CDR2 ANQGSEA. This CDR3 spans 13 amino acids. CDR3: CSVWGGSSYEQYF. Written as DNA, the CDR3 is TGCAGCGTTTGGGGGGGTTCGTCCTACGAGCAGTACTTC.

This clone was observed once. This sequence joins TRBV11-2 and TRBJ2-3; the match to TRBD2 covers 11 bases. The length of the CDR3 is 17 residues. Per germline, CDR1 SGHAT and CDR2 FQNNGV. With V trimmed by 0 bases and J by 6 bases, 8 bases remained unmatched. The CDR3, as DNA: TGTGCCAGCAGCTTAGAGGGCTGGGTAGCGGGAGGGGATACGCAGTATTTT. This sequence encodes CASSLEGWVAGGDTQYF.

This clone appeared once. The chain links TRBV4-1 to TRBJ1-6; D not resolved. The CDR3 runs to 17 residues. The V end was cut by 1 base, the J end by 0 bases, with 10 bases between. The V gene's germline CDR1 is MGHRA and CDR2 YSYEKL. The CDR3 DNA is TGCGCCAGCAGCCAAGCCACCTGGAGCTCCTATAATTCACCCCTCCACTTT. This sequence encodes CASSQATWSSYNSPLHF.

The chain recombines TRBV7-9 with TRBJ1-1; D is undetermined. The CDR3 has 12 residues. Germline V gives CDR1 SEHNR, CDR2 FQNEAQ (reference sequence). V lost 4 bases to trimming and J lost 4 bases, with 7 bases between them. CDR3 protein: CASSSSATEAFF. CDR3 bases: TGTGCCAGCAGCTCTTCCGCCACTGAAGCTTTCTTT.

CDR3 loop: CASSFQESYEQYF. The DNA for the CDR3 is TGTGCCAGCAGCTTTCAGGAATCCTACGAGCAGTACTTC. The chain couples TRBV5-4 to TRBJ2-7, with D unclear. CDR1 SGHNT and CDR2 YYREEE come from the germline V gene (reference sequence). The ends were cut back, 2 bases at V and 1 base at J, with 7 bases in the middle. The CDR3 spans 13 residues.

The chain's CDR3 is CASSLGYGAGYNEQFF. The CDR3 nucleotides are TGTGCCAGCAGCTTAGGATATGGGGCCGGCTACAATGAGCAGTTCTTC. The rearrangement joins TRBV7-8 to TRBJ2-1, with a tentative D call TRBD1 (5 bases). The CDR3 contains 16 residues. The ends were cut back, 1 base at V and 3 bases at J, with 13 bases in the middle. The germline gives CDR1 SGHVS, CDR2 FQNEAQ.

The chain links TRBV27 to TRBJ2-1; 12 nucleotides line up with TRBD1. Germline V gives CDR1 MNHEY, CDR2 SMNVEV (reference sequence). This CDR3 has 15 amino acids. V lost 5 bases to trimming and J lost 8 bases; unmatched junction nucleotides: 7. DNA for the CDR3: TGTGCCAGCAGTCCCGGGACAGGGGGCCGGGATGAGCAGTTCTTC. Protein product: CASSPGTGGRDEQFF.

The chain uses TRBV5-4 and TRBJ2-3, with unresolved D. Trimming shortened V by 4 bases and J by 2 bases, and 11 bases separated the two germline ends. The CDR3 is made up of 14 amino acids. Germline-derived CDR1 and CDR2 are SGHNT and YYREEE (reference sequence). The CDR3 nucleotides are TGTGCCAGCAGCCCCCCCGGATTCACAGATACGCAGTATTTT. Translation: CASSPPGFTDTQYF.

The chain uses TRBV11-3 and TRBJ2-2; D is uncertain. This CDR3 region has 12 residues. From germline, CDR1 is SGHNT and CDR2 YENEEA. V was clipped by 1 base and J by 7 bases, with 4 bases between them. CDR3 protein: CASSLGSGELFF. In nucleotides, the CDR3 is TGTGCCAGCAGCTTAGGAAGCGGGGAGCTGTTTTTT. Looking up the rest from reference TRBV11-3 and TRBJ2-2 gives the full variable domain: EAGVVQSPRYKIIEKKQPVAFWCNPISGHNTLYWYLQNLGQGPELLIRYENEEAVDDSQLPKDRFSAERLKGVDSTLKIQPAELGDSAVYLCASSLGSGELFFGEGSRLTVL.

V usage is TRBV2 and J usage is TRBJ2-7, with TRBD2 matching 10 bases. Trimming removed 6 bases from V and 3 bases from J; junction bases left unmatched: 5. The germline gives CDR1 SNHLY, CDR2 FYNNEI. CDR3 length equals 14 residues. The CDR3, as DNA: TGTGCCAGCAGCGGGACTAGCGAAAACTACGAGCAGTACTTC. This sequence encodes CASSGTSENYEQYF.